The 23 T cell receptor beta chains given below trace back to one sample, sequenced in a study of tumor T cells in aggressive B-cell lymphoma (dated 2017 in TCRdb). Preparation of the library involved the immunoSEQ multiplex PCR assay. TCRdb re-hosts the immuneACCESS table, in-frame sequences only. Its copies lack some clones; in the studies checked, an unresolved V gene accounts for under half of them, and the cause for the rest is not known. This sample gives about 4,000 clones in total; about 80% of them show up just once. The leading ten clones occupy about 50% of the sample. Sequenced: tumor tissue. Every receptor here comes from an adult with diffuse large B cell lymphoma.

CDR3 bases: TGCGCCAGCAGCCAGTTAGCGGCCCCCGCAGATACGCAGTATTTT. It encodes CASSQLAAPADTQYF. The gene calls are TRBV5-1 and TRBJ2-3; tentatively, D is TRBD2 (6 bases). Trimming shortened V by 4 bases and J by 4 bases, and 16 bases separated the two germline ends. There are 15 residues in the CDR3. Germline lookup yields CDR1 SGHRS and CDR2 YFSETQ.

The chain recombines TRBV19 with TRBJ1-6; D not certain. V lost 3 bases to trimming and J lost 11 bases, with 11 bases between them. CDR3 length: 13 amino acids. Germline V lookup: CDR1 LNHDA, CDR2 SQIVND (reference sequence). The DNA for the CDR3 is TGTGCCAGTAGTATGGACTCGTGGGCACCCCTCCACTTT. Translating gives CASSMDSWAPLHF.

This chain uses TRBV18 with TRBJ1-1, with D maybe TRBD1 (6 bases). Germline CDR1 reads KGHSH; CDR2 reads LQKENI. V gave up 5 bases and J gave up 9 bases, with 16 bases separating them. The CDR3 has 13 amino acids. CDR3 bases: TGTGCCAGCTCAGCAGGGGCCACGGGTCAAGCTTTCTTT. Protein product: CASSAGATGQAFF.

CDR3 sequence: CASSSRTGQGYEQYF. The CDR3 DNA reads TGTGCCAGCAGCTCCAGGACGGGACAGGGCTACGAGCAGTACTTC. The J gene is TRBJ2-7, the V gene TRBV7-9; the match to TRBD1 covers 9 bases. This CDR3 has 15 amino acids. Germline CDR1 reads SEHNR; CDR2 reads FQNEAQ (reference sequence). Trimming took 4 bases from V and 3 from J; bases not matched to a gene: 7.

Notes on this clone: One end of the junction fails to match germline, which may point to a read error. The CDR3 DNA sequence: TGTGCCAGAAGCTCCCAGGGGGCAACTAATGAAAAACTGTTTTTT. Translation gives CARSSQGATNEKLFF. The chain has TRBV7-8 and TRBJ1-4, with 7 bases fitting TRBD1. Germline V gene sequence: CDR1 SGHVS, CDR2 FQNEAQ. This CDR3 comprises 15 residues. Based on the CDR3 plus reference TRBV7-8 and TRBJ1-4, the full variable domain is GAGVSQSPRYKVAKRGQDVALRCDPISGHVSLFWYQQALGQGPEFLTYFQNEAQLDKSGLPSDRFFAERPEGSVSTLKIQRTQQEDSAVYLCARSSQGATNEKLFFGSGTQLSVL.

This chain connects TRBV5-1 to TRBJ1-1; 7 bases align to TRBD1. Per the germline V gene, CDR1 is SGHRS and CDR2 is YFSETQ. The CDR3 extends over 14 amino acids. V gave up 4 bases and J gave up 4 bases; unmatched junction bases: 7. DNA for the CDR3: TGCGCCAGCAGCCTGGAGGGGACAGTCACTGAAGCTTTCTTT. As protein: CASSLEGTVTEAFF.

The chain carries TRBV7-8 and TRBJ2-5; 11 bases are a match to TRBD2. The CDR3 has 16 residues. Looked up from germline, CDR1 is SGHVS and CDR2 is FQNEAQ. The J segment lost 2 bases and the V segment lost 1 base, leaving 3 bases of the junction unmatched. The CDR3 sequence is CASSLVLAGAQETQYF. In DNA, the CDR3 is TGTGCCAGCAGCTTAGTACTAGCGGGGGCACAAGAGACCCAGTACTTC.

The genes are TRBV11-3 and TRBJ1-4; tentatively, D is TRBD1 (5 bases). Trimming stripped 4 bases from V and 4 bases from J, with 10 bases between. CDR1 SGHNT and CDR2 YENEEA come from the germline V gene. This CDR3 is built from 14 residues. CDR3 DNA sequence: TGTGCCAGCAGCTCCGACAGAAGTAATGAAAAACTGTTTTTT. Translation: CASSSDRSNEKLFF.

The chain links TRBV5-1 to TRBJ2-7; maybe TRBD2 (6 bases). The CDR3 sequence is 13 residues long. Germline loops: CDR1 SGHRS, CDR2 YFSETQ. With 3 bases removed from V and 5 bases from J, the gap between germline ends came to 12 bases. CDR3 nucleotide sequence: TGCGCCAGCAGCTCGGGACTTTCAAACGAGCAGTACTTC. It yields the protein CASSSGLSNEQYF.

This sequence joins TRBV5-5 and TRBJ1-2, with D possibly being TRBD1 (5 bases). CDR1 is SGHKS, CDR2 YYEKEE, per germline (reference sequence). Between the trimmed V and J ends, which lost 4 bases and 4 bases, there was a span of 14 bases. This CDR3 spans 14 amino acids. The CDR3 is CASSLRDGSYGYTF. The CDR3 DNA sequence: TGTGCCAGCAGCCTACGGGACGGGAGCTATGGCTACACCTTC.

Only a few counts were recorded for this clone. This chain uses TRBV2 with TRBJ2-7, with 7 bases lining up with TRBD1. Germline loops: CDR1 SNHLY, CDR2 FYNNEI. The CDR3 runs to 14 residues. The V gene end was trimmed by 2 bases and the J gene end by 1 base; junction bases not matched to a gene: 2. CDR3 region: CASSEQGESYEQYF. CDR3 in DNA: TGTGCCAGCAGTGAACAGGGGGAGTCCTACGAGCAGTACTTC.

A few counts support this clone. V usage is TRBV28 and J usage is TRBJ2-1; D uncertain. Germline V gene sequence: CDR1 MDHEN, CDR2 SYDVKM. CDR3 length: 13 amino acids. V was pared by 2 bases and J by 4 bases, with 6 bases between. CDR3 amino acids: CASSLGQYNEQFF. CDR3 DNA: TGTGCCAGCAGTTTAGGGCAGTACAATGAGCAGTTCTTC. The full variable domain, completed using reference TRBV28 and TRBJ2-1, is DVKVTQSSRYLVKRTGEKVFLECVQDMDHENMFWYRQDPGLGLRLIYFSYDVKMKEKGDIPEGYSVSREKKERFSLILESASTNQTSMYLCASSLGQYNEQFFGPGTRLTVL.

The chain's CDR3 is CASTDDLGANEQFF. The CDR3 DNA reads as TGTGCCAGCACTGACGACTTGGGAGCCAATGAGCAGTTCTTC. The chain is built from TRBV6-6 and TRBJ2-1; a weak D match, TRBD2 (5 bases). V lost 7 bases and J lost 6, with 16 bases in between. The germline gives CDR1 MNHNY, CDR2 SVGAGI (reference sequence). The CDR3 is 14 amino acids.

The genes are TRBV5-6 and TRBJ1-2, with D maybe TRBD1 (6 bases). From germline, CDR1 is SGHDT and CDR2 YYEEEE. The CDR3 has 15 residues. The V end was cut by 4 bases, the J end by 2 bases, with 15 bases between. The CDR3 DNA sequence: TGTGCCAGCAGCCCAGGACAGAACTCAAACTATGGCTACACCTTC. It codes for CASSPGQNSNYGYTF.

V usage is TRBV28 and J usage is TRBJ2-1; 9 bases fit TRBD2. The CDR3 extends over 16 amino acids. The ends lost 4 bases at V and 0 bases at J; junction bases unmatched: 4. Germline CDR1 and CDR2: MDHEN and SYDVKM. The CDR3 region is CASSSPAGGSYNEQFF. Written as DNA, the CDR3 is TGTGCCAGCAGTTCCCCAGCGGGGGGCTCCTACAATGAGCAGTTCTTC.

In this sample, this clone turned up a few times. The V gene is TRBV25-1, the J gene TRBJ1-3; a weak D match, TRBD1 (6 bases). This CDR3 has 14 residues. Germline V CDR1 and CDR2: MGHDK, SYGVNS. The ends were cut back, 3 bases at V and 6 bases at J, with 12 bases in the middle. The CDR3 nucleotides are TGTGCCAGCAGTGACACGGGGGGCGAAAACACCATATATTTT. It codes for CASSDTGGENTIYF.

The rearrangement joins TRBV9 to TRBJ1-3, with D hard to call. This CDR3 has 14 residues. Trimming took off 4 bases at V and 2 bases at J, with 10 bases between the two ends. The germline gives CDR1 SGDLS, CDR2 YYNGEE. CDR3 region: CASSSRWTGNTIYF. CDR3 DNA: TGTGCCAGCAGCTCTAGGTGGACTGGAAACACCATATATTTT.

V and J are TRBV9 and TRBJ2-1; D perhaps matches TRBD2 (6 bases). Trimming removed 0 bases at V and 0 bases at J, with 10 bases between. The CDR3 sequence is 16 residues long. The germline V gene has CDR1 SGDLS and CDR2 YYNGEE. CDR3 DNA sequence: TGTGCCAGCAGCGTAGGTAATAGCGGCTCCTACAATGAGCAGTTCTTC. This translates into CASSVGNSGSYNEQFF. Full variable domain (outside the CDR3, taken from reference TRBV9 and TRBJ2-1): DSGVTQTPKHLITATGQRVTLRCSPRSGDLSVYWYQQSLDQGLQFLIQYYNGEERAKGNILERFSAQQFPDLHSELNLSSLELGDSALYFCASSVGNSGSYNEQFFGPGTRLTVL.

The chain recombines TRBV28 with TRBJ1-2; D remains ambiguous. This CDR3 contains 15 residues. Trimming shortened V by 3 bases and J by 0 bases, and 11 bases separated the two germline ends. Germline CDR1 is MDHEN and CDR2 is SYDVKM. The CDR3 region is CASSFKAGANYGYTF. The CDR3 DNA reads TGTGCCAGCAGTTTTAAGGCCGGGGCTAACTATGGCTACACCTTC.

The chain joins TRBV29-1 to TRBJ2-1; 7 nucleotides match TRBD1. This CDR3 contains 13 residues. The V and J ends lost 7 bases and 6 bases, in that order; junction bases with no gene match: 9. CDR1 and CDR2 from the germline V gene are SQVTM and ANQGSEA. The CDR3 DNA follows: TGCAGCGAAAAACCAGGGGGATCCAATGAGCAGTTCTTC. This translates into CSEKPGGSNEQFF.

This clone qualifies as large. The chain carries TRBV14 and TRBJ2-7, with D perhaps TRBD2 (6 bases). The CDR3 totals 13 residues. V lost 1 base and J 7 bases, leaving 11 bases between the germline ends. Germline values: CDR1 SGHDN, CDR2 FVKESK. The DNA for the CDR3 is TGTGCCAGCAGCCAAGTTGCGGGGTTTGAGCAGTACTTC. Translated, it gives CASSQVAGFEQYF.

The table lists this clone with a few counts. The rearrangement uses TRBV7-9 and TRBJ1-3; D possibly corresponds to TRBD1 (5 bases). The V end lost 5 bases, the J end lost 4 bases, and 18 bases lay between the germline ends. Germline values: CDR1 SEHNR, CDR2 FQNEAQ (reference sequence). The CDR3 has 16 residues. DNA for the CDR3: TGTGCCAGCAGCCCTTGGGACTCAGGGACGGGAAACACCATATATTTT. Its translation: CASSPWDSGTGNTIYF.

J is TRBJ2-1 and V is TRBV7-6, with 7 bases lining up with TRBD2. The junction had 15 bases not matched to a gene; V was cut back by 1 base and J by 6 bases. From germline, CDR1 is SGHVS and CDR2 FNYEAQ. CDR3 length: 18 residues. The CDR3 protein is CASSLGLGEGRVGNEQFF. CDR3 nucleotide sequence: TGTGCCAGCAGCTTAGGATTGGGGGAGGGCCGTGTCGGCAATGAGCAGTTCTTC.